The 8 T cell receptor beta chains in this list originate from one sample, sequenced in a study of cytotoxic CD8 clonotypes in ibrutinib-treated CLL. TCRdb keeps only in-frame clones here, not all; method: immunoSEQ multiplex PCR. The sample contains approximately 100,000 clones, 45% to 65% of which appear only once. The material sequenced was PBMCs, taken after 24 months of ibrutinib treatment. These receptors were taken from a human donor with chronic lymphocytic leukemia.

The chain couples TRBV7-2 to TRBJ1-6; D remains ambiguous. Trimming cost V 3 bases and J 8 bases, with 8 bases left between them. The CDR3 loop spans 13 amino acids. From germline, CDR1 is SGHTA and CDR2 FQGNSA. CDR3 nucleotides: TGTGCCAGCAGCTTGGGGAGGGATTCACCCCTCCACTTT. As protein: CASSLGRDSPLHF.

Note on this clone: A far larger clone is just one base off, so this is likely a read error. V usage is TRBV7-8 and J usage is TRBJ1-5; 7 bases are shared with TRBD1. The CDR3 totals 16 residues. Germline-derived CDR1 and CDR2 are SGHVS and FQNEAQ. V lost 3 bases to trimming and J lost 2 bases; unmatched junction nucleotides: 7. CDR3 protein: CASSFETGTGNQPQHF. The CDR3 nucleotides read TGTGCCAGCAGCTTCGAAACCGGGACAGGCAATCAGCCCCAGCATTTT. Using reference TRBV7-8 and TRBJ1-5 for the parts outside the CDR3, the full variable domain is GAGVSQSPRYKVAKRGQDVALRCDPISGHVSLFWYQQALGQGPEFLTYFQNEAQLDKSGLPSDRFFAERPEGSVSTLKIQRTQQEDSAVYLCASSFETGTGNQPQHFGDGTRLSIL.

The genes are TRBV30 and TRBJ1-2, with TRBD1 identical over 11 bases. J was trimmed by 2 bases and V by 3 bases; bases with no gene match: 2. This CDR3 contains 14 residues. CDR1 and CDR2 (germline): GTSNPN, SVGIG (reference sequence). The CDR3 DNA follows: TGTGCCTGGAGGAGGACAGGGGGCAACTATGGCTACACCTTC. It yields the protein CAWRRTGGNYGYTF.

This clone was detected only a few times. The chain links TRBV7-2 to TRBJ1-2; D not resolved. The CDR3 sequence is 14 residues long. Trimming shortened V by 2 bases and J by 2 bases, and 9 bases separated the two germline ends. Germline CDR1 SGHTA, CDR2 FQGNSA. The CDR3 coding sequence is TGTGCCAGCAGCTTAAATGGCCAAAACTATGGCTACACCTTC. Its protein is CASSLNGQNYGYTF.

This chain uses TRBV18 with TRBJ2-7; D gene ambiguous. V shed 2 bases and J shed 3 bases, with 5 bases lying between them. Germline assignment: CDR1 KGHSH and CDR2 LQKENI. The CDR3 contains 12 residues. The CDR3 DNA reads as TGTGCCAGCTCACCAGGAATCTACGAGCAGTACTTC. Translated: CASSPGIYEQYF. Full variable domain (missing parts from reference TRBV18 and TRBJ2-7): NAGVMQNPRHLVRRRGQEARLRCSPMKGHSHVYWYRQLPEEGLKFMVYLQKENIIDESGMPKERFSAEFPKEGPSILRIQQVVRGDSAAYFCASSPGIYEQYFGPGTRLTVT.

The rearrangement uses TRBV5-1 and TRBJ2-7; 10 bases fit TRBD2. CDR3 size: 19 residues. Trimming cost V 0 bases and J 0 bases; bases outside gene matches: 12. The germline V gene has CDR1 SGHRS and CDR2 YFSETQ. CDR3 amino acids: CASSLDTRGSGGRSYEQYF. Written as DNA, the CDR3 is TGCGCCAGCAGCTTGGACACCCGCGGTAGCGGGGGGCGCTCCTACGAGCAGTACTTC.

J is TRBJ2-2 and V is TRBV30; 7 bases line up with TRBD1. Germline lookup yields CDR1 GTSNPN and CDR2 SVGIG (reference sequence). V was pared by 7 bases and J by 0 bases, with 2 bases of the junction left unmatched. The CDR3 is made up of 13 amino acids. The CDR3 spells CASGQPNTGELFF. CDR3 DNA: TGTGCCTCGGGACAGCCGAACACCGGGGAGCTGTTTTTT.

This clone was detected a few times. The chain uses TRBV7-9 and TRBJ1-1; D gene ambiguous. The V end was cut by 1 base, the J end by 0 bases, with 6 bases between. The CDR3 has 14 residues. The V gene's germline CDR1 is SEHNR and CDR2 FQNEAQ (reference sequence). The CDR3 reads CASSLDGLNTEAFF. The DNA for the CDR3 is TGTGCCAGCAGCTTAGACGGGTTGAACACTGAAGCTTTCTTT.